The T cell receptor (beta chain) described here comes from a study of CD8 T cells in ankylosing spondylitis. Notes on the study in general: What appeared characteristic of ankylosing spondylitis blood was a TCR beta motif of several highly homologous variants. Clones linked to disease were reported to show significant enrichment in matched ankylosing spondylitis synovial fluid.

Only a few counts were recorded for this clonotype. Antigen: not known. Germline V CDR1 and CDR2: SGHVS, FNYEAQ. The CDR3 spans 15 residues. Trimming removed 2 bases from V and 5 bases from J, with 13 bases in between. TCRdb processed the 5' RACE reads anew with MiXCR; each CDR3 protein has one entry. Seen here are fewer than 250,000 distinct CDR3 sequences, around 18% observed once, and the top ten hold under 45%. The sample consisted of blood, either unsorted or a sorted T cell fraction (not recorded which). The TCR originated in a male donor with ankylosing spondylitis. The rearrangement uses TRBV7-6 and TRBJ2-1, with a possible D match to TRBD2 (6 bases). CDR3 coding DNA: TGTGCCAGCAGCTTAAGGCAGGGAGGCCACAATGAGCAGTTCTTC. Its protein product is CASSLRQGGHNEQFF.